The T cell receptor (beta chain) described here comes from a study of T cell responses to AZD1222 COVID-19 vaccine. Findings of the study overall: Distributed over spike, vaccine-associated CD4 TCRs predominated at 160-218 and 743-854.

CDR3 length: 12 residues. Germline CDR1 SEHNR, CDR2 FQNEAQ (reference sequence). V lost 6 bases and J lost 5, with 10 bases in between. Repertoires were generated with immunoSEQ multiplex PCR, while TCRdb's copy carries only in-frame clones and drops some. Of some 140,000 clones listed, around 90% are singletons. Points on this clone: Its antigen is unknown.

Sequencing used peripheral blood, obtained 28 days after the second AZD1222 dose. The gene calls are TRBV7-9 and TRBJ2-5; D is ambiguous. The TCR was taken from an adult who received the AZD1222 COVID-19 vaccine. The CDR3: CASSSQVETQYF. The CDR3, as DNA: TGTGCCAGCAGTAGCCAGGTGGAGACCCAGTACTTC.